Below, 11 T cell receptor beta chains from the same sample are listed, as sequenced in a study of T cell changes during pregnancy in multiple sclerosis. Profiled with immunoSEQ multiplex PCR; TCRdb holds only in-frame clones, not every one. The sample lists some 99,000 clones; about 90% were seen once. Sample: peripheral blood, taken after pregnancy. The receptors originated from a female donor in good health, enrolled as a control in a pregnancy study.

This sequence joins TRBV7-9 and TRBJ1-2; no reliable D call. The CDR3 runs to 12 residues. In germline, CDR1 is SEHNR, CDR2 FQNEAQ (reference sequence). The V end lost 2 bases, the J end lost 7 bases, and 8 bases lay between the germline ends. The CDR3 nucleotides read TGTGCCAGCAGCTTAAGGGAGGGTGGCTACACCTTC. Its protein is CASSLREGGYTF.

The chain couples TRBV27 to TRBJ2-7; D remains ambiguous. Per germline, CDR1 MNHEY and CDR2 SMNVEV (reference sequence). This CDR3 has 15 amino acids. With 0 bases removed from V and 3 bases from J, the gap between germline ends came to 12 bases. The CDR3 DNA reads TGTGCCAGCAGTTTATCGAGGCGCATCAACTACGAGCAGTACTTC. The encoded protein is CASSLSRRINYEQYF.

The rearrangement joins TRBV2 to TRBJ2-7; no clear D gene. CDR1 is SNHLY and CDR2 is FYNNEI in the germline V gene. The ends were cut back, 4 bases at V and 3 bases at J, with 4 bases in the middle. The CDR3 is 11 residues long. The CDR3 region has the DNA TGTGCCAGCAGTGCAGACTACGAGCAGTACTTC. This encodes CASSADYEQYF.

The V gene is TRBV4-1, the J gene TRBJ2-2, with 7 positions matching TRBD1. J lost 1 base, V lost 2 bases, and 4 bases had no gene match. The germline V gene encodes CDR1 MGHRA and CDR2 YSYEKL. The CDR3 extends over 16 amino acids. Written as DNA, the CDR3 is TGCGCCAGCAGCCAACCGGGACAGAAGAACACCGGGGAGCTGTTTTTT. Translated: CASSQPGQKNTGELFF.

This chain connects TRBV5-6 to TRBJ2-3; weak D call: TRBD2 (6 bases). Per germline, CDR1 SGHDT and CDR2 YYEEEE. The ends were cut back, 3 bases at V and 14 bases at J, with 19 bases in the middle. The CDR3 sequence is 13 residues long. CDR3 in DNA: TGTGCCAGCAGCTCCAGTGCGGGGCCGATTGGGTATTTT. It is translated as CASSSSAGPIGYF.

This chain links TRBV28 with TRBJ2-3, with D perhaps TRBD1 (5 bases). CDR1 and CDR2 from the germline V gene are MDHEN and SYDVKM. CDR3 length equals 15 residues. The V end was cut by 4 bases, the J end by 3 bases, with 14 bases between. The CDR3 spells CASSSPRVLTDTQYF. The CDR3 DNA is TGTGCCAGCAGTTCCCCCAGGGTTTTAACAGATACGCAGTATTTT.

The genes are TRBV6-6 and TRBJ1-3; D is undetermined. Germline CDR1 MNHNY, CDR2 SVGAGI (reference sequence). Trimming cost V 7 bases and J 3 bases, with 7 bases left between them. The CDR3 runs 12 residues. CDR3 in DNA: TGTGCCAGCAAAGCGAGTGGAAACACCATATATTTT. Translation gives CASKASGNTIYF.

The chain recombines TRBV19 with TRBJ2-2; D unclear. This CDR3 region has 14 residues. Germline assignment: CDR1 LNHDA and CDR2 SQIVND (reference sequence). V lost 2 bases, J lost 0 bases, and 4 bases lay in between. The DNA for the CDR3 is TGTGCCAGTAGTATATCCTCGAACACCGGGGAGCTGTTTTTT. As protein: CASSISSNTGELFF.

The chain has TRBV5-1 and TRBJ2-1, with 10 bases identical to TRBD2. Trimming at V came to 0 bases and at J to 6 bases, leaving 6 bases not matched to a gene. There are 16 residues in the CDR3. Germline V gene lookup returns CDR1 SGHRS and CDR2 YFSETQ. The CDR3 DNA reads TGCGCCAGCAGCTTGGGAGCGGGAGGGCCGGTCAATGAGCAGTTCTTC. It codes for CASSLGAGGPVNEQFF.

This chain links TRBV7-8 with TRBJ1-5; perhaps TRBD1 as D (5 bases). Germline loops: CDR1 SGHVS, CDR2 FQNEAQ. V was pared by 5 bases and J by 0 bases, with 17 bases between. The CDR3 contains 17 residues. CDR3 DNA: TGTGCCAGCAGCCTCCCTCGACAGCTATATAGCAATCAGCCCCAGCATTTT. Residues: CASSLPRQLYSNQPQHF.

The chain recombines TRBV5-1 with TRBJ1-1; 12 bases line up with TRBD1. The CDR3 extends over 17 amino acids. V lost 5 bases to trimming and J lost 5 bases; unmatched junction nucleotides: 13. Germline lookup yields CDR1 SGHRS and CDR2 YFSETQ. The CDR3 protein is CASSFTSGQGARTEAFF. As DNA, the CDR3 is TGCGCCAGCAGTTTCACTTCGGGACAGGGGGCGCGTACTGAAGCTTTCTTT.